Listed below are T cell receptor beta chains from one sample, sequenced in a study of blood T cells in healthy people across ages. Using its own MiXCR run on the 5' RACE reads, TCRdb lists one record per CDR3 protein. The sample lists about 700,000 distinct CDR3 sequences, about 32% seen once, with approximately 15% in the top ten. Material for sequencing was blood. These receptors originate from a woman over 75 in good health. CDR3s include the opening cysteine and the closing phenylalanine or tryptophan. D genes are given only for firm matches. Some rows have no size entry. The others give once, few or many, or a class for an expanded clone.

d_gene,v_gene,abundance,j_gene,CDR3aa,CDR3nt
.,TRBV6-6,few,TRBJ1-1,CASTPGTASGAFF,TGTGCCAGCACCCCCGGGACGGCCAGCGGTGCTTTCTTT
TRBD2,TRBV5-1,many,TRBJ2-5,CASSSPAGEETQYF,TGCGCCAGCAGCTCCCCAGCGGGGGAAGAGACCCAGTACTTC
.,TRBV10-3,many,TRBJ2-7,CAISEYFRGQTTYEQYF,TGTGCCATCAGTGAGTATTTTCGAGGGCAGACTACCTACGAGCAGTACTTC
.,TRBV11-2,.,TRBJ2-1,CASQASRHFNEQFF,TGTGCCAGTCAGGCGAGTCGGCATTTCAATGAGCAGTTCTTC
TRBD1,TRBV7-9,many,TRBJ2-6,CASSLGIQGAIGANVLTF,TGTGCCAGCAGCTTAGGCATCCAGGGGGCGATTGGGGCCAACGTCCTGACTTTC
.,TRBV20-1,many,TRBJ1-1,CSAVMNTEAFF,TGCAGTGCTGTCATGAACACTGAAGCTTTCTTT
.,TRBV18,.,TRBJ2-7,CASSPTDSPDVEQYF,TGTGCCAGCTCACCTACGGACAGTCCTGACGTCGAGCAGTACTTC
.,TRBV29-1,.,TRBJ2-6,CSVEETGPGANVLTF,TGCAGCGTTGAGGAAACAGGGCCCGGGGCCAACGTCCTGACTTTC
.,TRBV28,many,TRBJ1-1,CASSLWGGTEAFF,TGTGCCAGCAGTTTATGGGGTGGCACTGAAGCTTTCTTT
.,TRBV5-4,many,TRBJ1-6,CASSLDRWDNSPLHF,TGTGCCAGCAGCTTGGATAGATGGGATAATTCACCCCTCCACTTT
TRBD1,TRBV7-8,few,TRBJ2-1,CATGTAQAYNEQFF,TGTGCCACCGGGACAGCCCAAGCCTACAATGAGCAGTTCTTC
.,TRBV7-8,many,TRBJ1-2,CASSLDAGSSGYTF,TGTGCCAGCAGCTTAGACGCAGGGAGTAGCGGCTACACCTTC
TRBD1,TRBV4-1,many,TRBJ2-5,CASSSGTGGVETQYF,TGCGCCAGCAGCTCCGGGACAGGGGGCGTCGAGACCCAGTACTTC
.,TRBV7-9,.,TRBJ2-7,CASSSVGGGSSYNEQYF,TGTGCCAGCAGCTCGGTTGGTGGGGGAAGCTCCTACAATGAGCAGTACTTC
TRBD1,TRBV20-1,.,TRBJ1-2,CSAQEPTGALNYGYTF,TGCAGTGCGCAGGAACCGACAGGGGCCTTAAACTATGGCTACACCTTC
.,TRBV10-3,many,TRBJ2-1,CAISEPTGEQFF,TGTGCCATCAGTGAGCCCACTGGTGAGCAGTTCTTC
TRBD1,TRBV7-9,once,TRBJ1-4,CASNTGTVAEKLFF,TGTGCCAGCAACACCGGGACAGTAGCCGAAAAACTGTTTTTT
.,TRBV7-9,many,TRBJ2-7,CASSSPGSLSYEQYF,TGTGCCAGCAGCTCGCCAGGCTCCCTCTCCTACGAGCAGTACTTC
TRBD1,TRBV20-1,.,TRBJ1-4,CSAHDRVGEKLFF,TGCAGTGCCCACGACAGGGTTGGAGAAAAACTGTTTTTT
TRBD1,TRBV27,few,TRBJ2-3,CASSLSSGQVTRASGTQYF,TGTGCCAGCAGTTTATCCTCGGGACAGGTTACCCGAGCGAGCGGAACGCAGTATTTT
.,TRBV10-3,.,TRBJ1-1,CAAGRGNTEAFF,TGTGCCGCCGGTAGGGGAAACACTGAAGCTTTCTTT
.,TRBV5-1,few,TRBJ1-2,CASSLDPEPCYDYTF,TGCGCCAGCAGCTTGGATCCGGAACCCTGCTATGACTACACCTTC
.,TRBV20-1,.,TRBJ1-1,CSAQNWGTEAFF,TGCAGTGCTCAGAATTGGGGCACTGAAGCTTTCTTT
.,TRBV18,.,TRBJ1-6,CANSLDSSNSPLHF,TGTGCCAACTCACTGGACTCGAGTAATTCACCCCTCCACTTT
TRBD2,TRBV14,many,TRBJ2-3,CASSVRLAGFGTQYF,TGTGCCAGCAGCGTTCGACTAGCGGGGTTCGGTACGCAGTATTTT
.,TRBV6-1,.,TRBJ2-1,CASSSGGQTGEQFF,TGTGCCAGCAGTTCCGGGGGACAGACGGGTGAGCAGTTCTTC
.,TRBV12-3/TRBV12-4,.,TRBJ1-4,CASSTRRGAGHEKLFF,TGTGCCAGCAGCACCCGTAGGGGGGCGGGTCATGAAAAACTGTTTTTT
.,TRBV15,.,TRBJ1-5,CATSYSRGQWGNQPQHF,TGTGCCACCAGCTACTCACGGGGGCAATGGGGCAATCAGCCCCAGCATTTT
.,TRBV28,.,TRBJ2-7,CVSSPLRGGLYEQYF,TGTGTCAGCAGTCCGCTAAGGGGGGGACTCTACGAGCAGTACTTC
.,TRBV5-6,.,TRBJ2-5,CASSLNRDGVSYQETQYF,TGTGCCAGCAGCCTAAACAGGGACGGAGTTTCTTACCAAGAGACCCAGTACTTC
.,TRBV20-1,.,TRBJ2-1,CSARDQVGRGGNEQFF,TGCAGTGCTAGAGATCAGGTGGGCAGGGGGGGCAATGAGCAGTTCTTC
TRBD2,TRBV20-1,many,TRBJ2-2,CSADTSGEPGELFF,TGCAGTGCCGACACTAGCGGGGAACCCGGGGAGCTGTTTTTT
.,TRBV30,few,TRBJ2-5,CACHGGRGPQETQYF,TGTGCCTGCCATGGGGGGAGGGGGCCCCAAGAGACCCAGTACTTC
TRBD1,TRBV12-3/TRBV12-4,.,TRBJ2-3,CASSLGDRARTDTQYF,TGTGCCAGCAGTTTGGGGGACAGAGCCAGGACAGATACGCAGTATTTT